Following are 14 T cell receptor beta chains from one sample sequenced in a study of cytotoxic CD8 clonotypes in ibrutinib-treated CLL. Some clones are missing from TCRdb's copy, which holds only in-frame ones; the method was immunoSEQ multiplex PCR. The profile shows some 290,000 clones, around four fifths of them singletons. Sequenced material: PBMCs, taken before ibrutinib treatment. The receptor set was obtained from a human donor with chronic lymphocytic leukemia.

This chain links TRBV1 with TRBJ2-7; TRBD2 is the table's D call, not checked against the DNA. TRBV1 has pseudogene status. The CDR3 contains 18 residues. The CDR3 loop is CTSSLGASGRVLSYEQYF. The DNA for the CDR3 is TGCACCAGCAGCCTGGGGGCTAGCGGGAGGGTTCTTTCCTACGAGCAGTACTTC.

The chain combines TRBV25-1 with TRBJ1-4; 8 nucleotides align to TRBD1. CDR1 MGHDK and CDR2 SYGVNS come from the germline V gene. Trimming removed 6 bases from V and 5 bases from J; junction bases left unmatched: 2. The CDR3 extends over 13 amino acids. The CDR3 nucleotides read TGTGCCAGCAGGGACAGGGTAAATGAAAAACTGTTTTTT. This sequence encodes CASRDRVNEKLFF.

V usage is TRBV5-1 and J usage is TRBJ2-1; possibly TRBD2 for D (5 bases). Looked up from germline, CDR1 is SGHRS and CDR2 is YFSETQ. Deletions cut 0 bases from V and 9 bases from J, with 22 bases between. This CDR3 spans 17 amino acids. CDR3 sequence reads: CASSLGPGSPPFGEQFF. In nucleotides, the CDR3 is TGCGCCAGCAGCTTGGGCCCTGGGAGCCCGCCTTTCGGTGAGCAGTTCTTC.

Only a few counts were recorded for this clone. The gene calls are TRBV19 and TRBJ2-7, with a possible D match to TRBD1 (6 bases). Germline loops: CDR1 LNHDA, CDR2 SQIVND (reference sequence). The CDR3 has 15 amino acids. The V gene lost 5 bases and the J gene lost 3 bases, with 17 bases spanning the gap. The CDR3 reads CASSPDRGMDYEQYF. CDR3 bases: TGTGCCAGTAGTCCGGACAGAGGGATGGACTACGAGCAGTACTTC.

This chain links TRBV9 with TRBJ1-4; TRBD1 matches at 10 bases. J lost 7 bases, V lost 0 bases, and 6 bases had no gene match. This CDR3 is built from 16 residues. Per the germline V gene, CDR1 is SGDLS and CDR2 is YYNGEE. Written as DNA, the CDR3 is TGTGCCAGCAGCGTAGCTCCCGGGACAGGGGTTGAAAAACTGTTTTTT. Translated: CASSVAPGTGVEKLFF.

This sequence joins TRBV11-2 and TRBJ1-3; no definite D call. Germline V lookup: CDR1 SGHAT, CDR2 FQNNGV. The CDR3 extends over 18 amino acids. The V and J ends lost 1 base and 0 bases respectively, with 16 bases between them. The CDR3 spells CASSLVFRVGYSGNTIYF. The CDR3 DNA sequence: TGTGCCAGCAGCTTAGTTTTTAGGGTTGGCTACTCTGGAAACACCATATATTTT.

The chain is built from TRBV30 and TRBJ1-1; no clear D gene. Trimming took off 0 bases at V and 4 bases at J, with 15 bases between the two ends. CDR1 GTSNPN and CDR2 SVGIG come from the germline V gene (reference sequence). This CDR3 contains 15 residues. The CDR3 DNA reads as TGTGCCTGGAGTGTACTTCACAGTTTCGTCACTGAAGCTTTCTTT. It translates to CAWSVLHSFVTEAFF.

This clone was seen only a few times. The rearrangement uses TRBV4-1 and TRBJ2-2, with D possibly matching TRBD2 (6 bases). Per germline, CDR1 MGHRA and CDR2 YSYEKL. The V and J ends lost 0 bases and 6 bases respectively, with 8 bases between them. CDR3 size: 14 residues. The CDR3 is CASSQDRESGELFF. The CDR3 region has the DNA TGCGCCAGCAGCCAAGATCGGGAGTCCGGGGAGCTGTTTTTT.

V and J are TRBV2 and TRBJ2-2; D ambiguous. Trimming pared 4 bases from V and 1 base from J, leaving 10 bases between. Germline V gene data show CDR1 as SNHLY and CDR2 as FYNNEI. The CDR3 sequence is 15 residues long. The CDR3: CASSATWLNTGELFF. The DNA of the CDR3 is TGTGCCAGCAGTGCCACCTGGTTGAACACCGGGGAGCTGTTTTTT.

The CDR3 here is CASSLDATNEKLFF. DNA for the CDR3: TGTGCCAGCAGTCTAGATGCAACTAATGAAAAACTGTTTTTT. The J gene is TRBJ1-4, the V gene TRBV6-5; D not certain. The length of the CDR3 is 14 residues. Trimming removed 5 bases at V and 0 bases at J, with 7 bases between. Germline CDR1 and CDR2: MNHEY and SVGAGI.

The chain links TRBV28 to TRBJ1-4; 8 bases line up with TRBD1. After removal of 5 bases from V and 8 bases from J, the junction contained 10 bases not matched to a gene. Germline CDR1 is MDHEN and CDR2 is SYDVKM. This CDR3 contains 15 residues. The CDR3 DNA sequence: TGTGCCAGCAGTGCCCCGGGACAGGTTCACGAAAAACTGTTTTTT. The encoded protein is CASSAPGQVHEKLFF. Full variable domain (outside the CDR3, taken from reference TRBV28 and TRBJ1-4): DVKVTQSSRYLVKRTGEKVFLECVQDMDHENMFWYRQDPGLGLRLIYFSYDVKMKEKGDIPEGYSVSREKKERFSLILESASTNQTSMYLCASSAPGQVHEKLFFGSGTQLSVL.

This rearrangement joins TRBV9 to TRBJ2-7; the match to TRBD2 covers 13 bases. Germline loops: CDR1 SGDLS, CDR2 YYNGEE. The junction had 9 bases not matched to a gene; V was cut back by 3 bases and J by 6 bases. The CDR3 sequence is 16 residues long. This CDR3 reads CASSETGLAGAVEQYF. The CDR3 DNA reads as TGTGCCAGCAGCGAAACCGGACTAGCGGGAGCGGTCGAGCAGTACTTC.

The J gene is TRBJ2-1, the V gene TRBV27; D is unclear. The V end lost 5 bases, the J end lost 4 bases, and 9 bases lay between the germline ends. Germline CDR1 reads MNHEY; CDR2 reads SMNVEV (reference sequence). The CDR3 is 13 residues long. CDR3 nucleotide sequence: TGTGCCAGCAGTCCCCCTCCGTACAATGAGCAGTTCTTC. Amino acids: CASSPPPYNEQFF.

The chain carries TRBV2 and TRBJ2-7, with D uncertain. Trimming took 5 bases from V and 4 from J, leaving 9 bases between them. The CDR3 consists of 12 residues. CDR1 and CDR2 (germline): SNHLY, FYNNEI. The CDR3 sequence: CASSSSIYEQYF. CDR3 sequence (DNA): TGTGCCAGCAGTTCCAGCATATACGAGCAGTACTTC. Full variable domain (rest looked up from reference TRBV2 and TRBJ2-7): EPEVTQTPSHQVTQMGQEVILRCVPISNHLYFYWYRQILGQKVEFLVSFYNNEISEKSEIFDDQFSVERPDGSNFTLKIRSTKLEDSAMYFCASSSSIYEQYFGPGTRLTVT.